This T cell receptor (beta chain) was retrieved from a study of blood T cell repertoires in COVID-19. In the original analysis: Using reference gene primer amplification, nucleated cell counts were estimated. Repertoires were generated with immunoSEQ multiplex PCR, while TCRdb's copy carries only in-frame clones and drops some. The V and J calls and clone size are taken from that table; D and trimming were inferred from the DNA. The sample includes some 100,000 clones, more than 75% seen only once; the top ten take about 5%. This CDR3 is 12 amino acids long. The germline gives CDR1 MDHEN, CDR2 SYDVKM. Trimming pared 6 bases from V and 7 bases from J, leaving 9 bases between.

The V and J genes are TRBV28 and TRBJ1-4; D call uncertain. Specimen: peripheral blood. The TCR comes from a woman of 80 years or more with active COVID-19. In DNA form, the CDR3 reads TGTGCCAGCAGACCTTCGGGTGAAAAACTGTTTTTT. Its translation: CASRPSGEKLFF. The complete variable domain, with remaining parts taken from reference TRBV28 and TRBJ1-4, reads DVKVTQSSRYLVKRTGEKVFLECVQDMDHENMFWYRQDPGLGLRLIYFSYDVKMKEKGDIPEGYSVSREKKERFSLILESASTNQTSMYLCASRPSGEKLFFGSGTQLSVL.